This is a list of T cell receptor beta chains from one sample in a study of T cells in localized non-small cell lung cancer. Clones were read by immunoSEQ multiplex PCR, and TCRdb kept only the in-frame ones, dropping some. The data show 5,000 to 6,500 clones, 40% to 45% seen once. Sample: lung tumor tissue, taken before any cancer treatment. Receptor source: a woman aged 35-70 years with stage II squamous cell lung carcinoma. CDR3s include the opening cysteine and the closing phenylalanine or tryptophan. D genes are given only for firm matches. Expanded clones are given a class, and other clones once, few, many or no size at all.

>-|TRBJ2-3|TRBV15|few
TGTGCCACCAGCATGGGGACGGACCAAGCAGATACGCAGTATTTT
CATSMGTDQADTQYF
>-|TRBJ1-1|TRBV10-2|-
TGCGCCAGCAGAACAGGGATGAACACTGAAGCTTTCTTT
CASRTGMNTEAFF
>-|TRBJ1-5|TRBV7-6|-
TGTGCCAGCAGTTTCCACCGGGAAACGGGGCAGCCCCAGCATTTT
CASSFHRETGQPQHF
>TRBD1|TRBJ2-4|TRBV9|-
TGTGCCAGCAGCTCGGACAGGGGAGACATTCAGTACTTC
CASSSDRGDIQYF
>-|TRBJ1-1|TRBV30|few
TGTGCCTGGAGTGTAAAAGGCACTGAAGCTTTCTTT
CAWSVKGTEAFF
>TRBD1|TRBJ2-5|TRBV2|few
TGTGCCAGCAGCCGACAGGGGGCACAAGAGACCCAGTACTTC
CASSRQGAQETQYF
>-|TRBJ1-2|TRBV5-1|few
TGCGCCAGCAGCTTGGGGGTACACCCATATGGCTACACCTTC
CASSLGVHPYGYTF
>-|TRBJ2-1|TRBV11-3|few
TGTGCCAGCTTAGCGCCCGGCTCCTACAATGAGCAGTTCTTC
CASLAPGSYNEQFF
>-|TRBJ1-1|TRBV28|-
TGTGCCAGCCGCCTACAGGGCATCACTGAAGCTTTCTTT
CASRLQGITEAFF
>-|TRBJ1-2|TRBV28|-
TGTGCCAGCAGCCCAGCGGGGGGCAACTATGGCTACACCTTC
CASSPAGGNYGYTF
>TRBD1|TRBJ1-2|TRBV18|-
TGTGCCAGCTCGCTAGACAGGGTCGGCTACACCTTC
CASSLDRVGYTF
>-|TRBJ1-5|TRBV19|-
TGTGCCAGTAGCCCCTCGTACAGGGAAACGGCTCCTCAGCCCCAGCATTTT
CASSPSYRETAPQPQHF
>-|TRBJ1-3|TRBV6-9|few
TGTGCCAGCAGTTACTGGCCCCCCGGGGTTCCGGGAAACACCATATATTTT
CASSYWPPGVPGNTIYF
>-|TRBJ2-5|TRBV25-1|few
TGTGCCAGCAGCGCAGGACTCCCAGAGACCCAGTACTTC
CASSAGLPETQYF
>TRBD1|TRBJ1-5|TRBV6-8|few
TGTGCCAGCAGTTTAGGACAGGAGAATCAGCCCCAGCATTTT
CASSLGQENQPQHF
>TRBD1|TRBJ1-4|TRBV19|-
TGTGCCAGTAGTGCACAGGGGAGAGGCGAAAAACTGTTTTTT
CASSAQGRGEKLFF
>-|TRBJ1-2|TRBV6-1|-
TGTGCCATCAGTGAAGGACACTATGGCTACACCTTC
CAISEGHYGYTF
>TRBD1|TRBJ2-3|TRBV11-3|few
TGTGCCAGCAGCCCCGGGACAGGGGGCCCGTATTCCACAGATACGCAGTATTTT
CASSPGTGGPYSTDTQYF
>-|TRBJ1-3|TRBV4-1|few
TGCGCCAGCAGCCAGGCCCCTGACAGGCTCTCTGGAAACACCATATATTTT
CASSQAPDRLSGNTIYF
>-|TRBJ2-7|TRBV11-3|medium-sized
TGTGCCAGCACCGAGAGGGCTACAGACTACGAGCAGTACTTC
CASTERATDYEQYF
>-|TRBJ2-1|TRBV11-3|many
TGTGCCAGCAGCCCCAGGTTGGCGGGCCTCCCCTACAATGAGCAGTTCTTC
CASSPRLAGLPYNEQFF
>TRBD2|TRBJ2-1|TRBV11-3|few
TGTGCCAGCAGCTTATATGCCAATCTAGCGGGAAGCAATGAGCAGTTCTTC
CASSLYANLAGSNEQFF
>TRBD1|TRBJ2-5|TRBV25-1|-
TGTGCCAGCAGTGGACAGGGTCAAGAGACCCAGTACTTC
CASSGQGQETQYF
>-|TRBJ2-2|TRBV28|few
TGTGCCAGCCGACCGTACCTTACCAGGGAGCTGTTTTTT
CASRPYLTRELFF
>-|TRBJ2-2|TRBV6-8|-
TGTGCCAGCACGCCAGGGACTTATATGACCGGGGAGCTGTTTTTT
CASTPGTYMTGELFF
>-|TRBJ2-2|TRBV6-8|-
TGTGCCAGCAGTAAGGGGGACACCGGGGAGCTGTTTTTT
CASSKGDTGELFF
>-|TRBJ1-1|TRBV6-8|-
TGTGCCAGCAGTTACCCAAACCGACAGCCGAACACTGAAGCTTTCTTT
CASSYPNRQPNTEAFF
>TRBD1|TRBJ1-1|TRBV5-1|few
TGCGCCAGCAGCCGTATGACAGGGGGCTACACTGAAGCTTTCTTT
CASSRMTGGYTEAFF
>-|TRBJ2-2|TRBV6-8|-
TGTGCCATCAAGGGCGGATCCACCGGGGAGCTGTTTTTT
CAIKGGSTGELFF
>-|TRBJ1-5|TRBV10-3|-
TGTGCCAGCGAGACGGTTAGCAATCAGCCCCAGCATTTT
CASETVSNQPQHF
>-|TRBJ1-3|TRBV19|-
TGTGCCAGTAGTCTCAGCGGAAACACCATATATTTT
CASSLSGNTIYF
>-|TRBJ2-1|TRBV9|few
TGTGCCAGCAGCGTAGGATACAGGGTTAATGAGCAGTTCTTC
CASSVGYRVNEQFF